This TCR beta chain was captured by sequencing in a study of blood T cell repertoires in COVID-19 (dated by TCRdb to the early 2020s). Background for the entire study: Samples from collaborators originated in the United States, Italy and Spain and spanned both the acute and convalescent phases of COVID-19. Where available, HLA class I and class II types were obtained from metadata supplied by the sample provider rather than from assay-based typing. Deeply sampled blood TCRbeta repertoires from subjects exposed to, actively infected with, or recovered from COVID-19 were included in the dataset. The samples were drawn from the first 160 participants of the ongoing ImmuneRACE study and from roughly 1,300 subjects provided by 6 global collaborators. The repertoires were released in a freely available public database intended as a resource for research on the immune response to SARS-CoV-2. The sample metadata nearly always contained a de-identified subject ID, COVID-19 status, age in years and sex. The material from the prospective study consisted of cDNA or gDNA derived from T cells, B-cell-depleted T cells, or PBMCs.

Of note for this clone: No cognate antigen has been identified for it. Per-base qualities were not stored, and no clone one base away is much larger.

The cysteine opens and the phenylalanine closes a CDR3 of 13 amino acids. Just CDR3 DNA is preserved here, 39 bases in frame from base 1. The junction shows trimming of 1 base on V and 0 bases on J, plus 6 bases between the germline ends. CDR1 and CDR2 are read off the germline V gene as SQVTM and ANQGSEA. The collaborating institutions used their own protocols to collect whole blood in K2EDTA tubes. For TCRbeta analysis, collaborators shipped samples in one of three forms: frozen whole blood, isolated PBMCs, or DNA extracted from either of those sample types. General findings and caveats noted by the study authors: Clinical and demographic metadata were provided uncurated, with the amount varying by source and participant.

The immunoSEQ Assay, a bias-controlled multiplex PCR, was used to amplify TCRbeta CDR3 regions from genomic DNA. As for how the authors treated the data: The number of nucleated cells in each sample was estimated by amplification of reference gene primers within the assay. To quantify the absolute abundance of each unique TCRbeta CDR3 rearrangement, sequence reads were collapsed and filtered. For each sample, productive Simpson clonality was calculated as the square root of Simpson's diversity index across productive rearrangements. Drawn from immuneACCESS, this table holds only the in-frame rearrangements with V and J called that TCRdb kept. Clones are partly lost; checked studies trace under half to an unresolved V gene and leave the rest unexplained. Clone size and the V and J calls come from that table; the DNA yielded D and trimming. The sample table holds tens of thousands of clones, of which about 80% were seen once. Clones ranked in the top ten supply about 4.3% of the sample.

The sequence is built from TRBV29-1 and TRBJ1-1; a weak D assignment points to TRBD1 (5 bases agree). Sequences were obtained from peripheral blood. The TCR was taken from a woman in her fifties or sixties with acute or convalescent COVID-19. The CDR3 amino acid sequence is: CSVEGQMNTEAFF. The bases are TGCAGCGTTGAAGGACAGATGAACACTGAAGCTTTCTTT.